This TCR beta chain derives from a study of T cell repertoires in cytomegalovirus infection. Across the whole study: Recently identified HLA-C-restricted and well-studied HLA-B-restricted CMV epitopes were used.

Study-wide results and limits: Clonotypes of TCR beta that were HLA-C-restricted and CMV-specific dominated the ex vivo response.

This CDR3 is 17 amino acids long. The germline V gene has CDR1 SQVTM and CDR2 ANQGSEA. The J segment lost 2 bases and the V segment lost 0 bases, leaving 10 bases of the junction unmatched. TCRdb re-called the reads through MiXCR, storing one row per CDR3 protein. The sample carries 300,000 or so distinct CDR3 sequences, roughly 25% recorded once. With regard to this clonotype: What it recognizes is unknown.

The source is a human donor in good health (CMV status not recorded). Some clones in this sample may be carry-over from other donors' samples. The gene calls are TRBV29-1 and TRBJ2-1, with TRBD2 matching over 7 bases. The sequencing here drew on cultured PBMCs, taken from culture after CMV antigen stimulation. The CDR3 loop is CSVEEGGGAWPYNEQFF. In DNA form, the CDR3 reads TGCAGCGTTGAAGAGGGGGGGGGAGCTTGGCCCTACAATGAGCAGTTCTTC.